This T cell receptor (beta chain) emerged from a study of blood T cell repertoires in COVID-19. Study as a whole: The United States, Italy and Spain were the sources of the acute and convalescent COVID-19 samples.

This CDR3 comprises 13 residues. The germline V gene encodes CDR1 SGDLS and CDR2 YYNGEE. V lost 7 bases and J lost 0, with 10 bases in between. Assay: immunoSEQ multiplex PCR; the TCRdb copy retains only in-frame clones and omits some. The table lists under 350,000 clones, about four fifths of them singletons, with more than 8% in the top ten. The TCR was taken from a woman aged 45-65 years who had recovered from COVID-19. The specimen was peripheral blood. The chain is built from TRBV9 and TRBJ1-2; no reliable D call. The CDR3 sequence: CASSNQANYGYTF. DNA for the CDR3: TGTGCCAGCTCCAACCAGGCTAACTATGGCTACACCTTC.